This T cell receptor beta chain emerged from a study of vaccination effects on CD4 cells after COVID-19. Study-level background: Sampling occurred a median 72 days post second dose, range 14 to 241.

On this clone: What it binds is unknown.

Assay used: immunoSEQ multiplex PCR; TCRdb lists only in-frame clones, some missing. This table has tens of thousands of clones, approximately 81% appearing once. The CDR3 covers 16 residues. Trimming left V 4 bases short and J 8 bases short, with 20 bases between. Germline CDR1 and CDR2: SEHNR and FQNEAQ (reference sequence). ViraFEST used viral peptide pools to expand antigen-specific CD4+ T cells before sequencing. The authors isolated CD4+ T cells after about 10 days of culture. Two doses of BNT162b2 or mRNA-1273 vaccine were administered to participants. This clonotype originated in a human donor who received a COVID-19 vaccine. The rearrangement joins TRBV7-9 to TRBJ1-4, with D possibly matching TRBD1 (6 bases). This specimen consisted of CD4+ T cells from PBMCs cultured with HCoV-229E spike peptides, obtained after COVID-19 vaccination. CDR3 nucleotides: TGTGCCAGCAGCTCAAGCGGCAGGGGAGGCGAAGAAAAACTGTTTTTT. Amino acids: CASSSSGRGGEEKLFF.